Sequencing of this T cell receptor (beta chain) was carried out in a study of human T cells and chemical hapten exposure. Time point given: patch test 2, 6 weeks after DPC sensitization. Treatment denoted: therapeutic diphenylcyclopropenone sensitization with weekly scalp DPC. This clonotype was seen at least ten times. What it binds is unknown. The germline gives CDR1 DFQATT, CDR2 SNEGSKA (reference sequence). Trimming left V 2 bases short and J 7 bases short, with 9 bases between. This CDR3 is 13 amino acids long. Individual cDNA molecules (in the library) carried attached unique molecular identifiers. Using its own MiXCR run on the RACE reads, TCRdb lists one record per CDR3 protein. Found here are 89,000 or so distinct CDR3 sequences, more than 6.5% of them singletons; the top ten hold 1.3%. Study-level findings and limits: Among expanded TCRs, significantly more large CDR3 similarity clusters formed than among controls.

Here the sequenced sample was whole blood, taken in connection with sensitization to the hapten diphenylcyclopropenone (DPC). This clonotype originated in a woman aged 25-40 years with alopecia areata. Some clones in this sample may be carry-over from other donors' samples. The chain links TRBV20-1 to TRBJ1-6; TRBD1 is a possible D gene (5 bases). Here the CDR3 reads CSARRQPNSPLHF. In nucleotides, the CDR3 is TGCAGTGCTAGACGACAGCCCAATTCACCCCTCCACTTT.